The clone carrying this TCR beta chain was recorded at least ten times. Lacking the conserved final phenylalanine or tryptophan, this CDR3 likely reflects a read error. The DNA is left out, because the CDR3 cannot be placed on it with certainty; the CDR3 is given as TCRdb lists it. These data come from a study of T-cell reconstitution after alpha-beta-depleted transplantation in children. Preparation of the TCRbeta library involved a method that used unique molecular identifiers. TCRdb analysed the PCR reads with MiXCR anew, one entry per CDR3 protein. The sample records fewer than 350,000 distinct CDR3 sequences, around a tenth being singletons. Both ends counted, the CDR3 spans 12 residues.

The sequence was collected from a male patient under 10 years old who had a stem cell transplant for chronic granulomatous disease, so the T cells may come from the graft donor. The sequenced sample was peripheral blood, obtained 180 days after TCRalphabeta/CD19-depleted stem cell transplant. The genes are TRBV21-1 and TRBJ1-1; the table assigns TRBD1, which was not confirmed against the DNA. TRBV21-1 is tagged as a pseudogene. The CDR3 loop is CASSGQGRVPFY.